The rows below give T cell receptor beta chains drawn from one sample of a study of blood T cells in healthy people across ages. Each CDR3 protein is one row after TCRdb ran MiXCR on the 5' RACE reads. The profile shows around 1,000,000 distinct CDR3 sequences, almost 25% of them singletons. This sample also belongs to another study, concerning T cells of mothers and their children.

The specimen was blood. These receptor sequences come from a girl aged 2 to 10 in good health. Each CDR3 is given with its conserved first and last residue. D genes are given only for firm matches. The size field is filled for only some rows; it gives once, few, many or a size class.

d_call j_call v_call clone_size cdr3_aa cdr3_nt
NA TRBJ1-1 TRBV29-1 few CSVAGQWMNTEAFF TGCAGCGTTGCCGGCCAGTGGATGAACACTGAAGCTTTCTTT
TRBD2 TRBJ2-1 TRBV10-3 NA CAIRNPGLANEQFF TGTGCCATCAGGAACCCGGGACTAGCGAATGAGCAGTTCTTC
NA TRBJ2-7 TRBV5-1 NA CASPGFSSYEQYF TGCGCCTCACCGGGGTTCAGCTCCTACGAGCAGTACTTC
NA TRBJ2-7 TRBV21-1 few CASSNETVFHEQYF TGTGCCAGCAGCAATGAGACTGTTTTCCACGAGCAGTACTTC
TRBD1 TRBJ2-7 TRBV12-3/TRBV12-4 once CASSKGDSYEQYF TGTGCCAGCAGTAAGGGGGACAGTTACGAGCAGTACTTC
NA TRBJ2-7 TRBV20-1 NA CSARFHSSYEQYF TGCAGTGCTAGGTTCCACAGCTCCTACGAGCAGTACTTC
NA TRBJ2-1 TRBV29-1 once CSVEVVGIQFF TGCAGCGTTGAAGTGGTAGGCATTCAGTTCTTC
NA TRBJ1-1 TRBV4-1 few CASSQDIEALEAFF TGCGCCAGCAGCCAAGATATTGAGGCCCTTGAAGCTTTCTTT
TRBD2 TRBJ2-1 TRBV7-9 few CASSLGWASGSYNEQFF TGTGCCAGCAGCTTAGGCTGGGCTAGCGGATCCTACAATGAGCAGTTCTTC
TRBD2 TRBJ2-1 TRBV9 many CASSVQLAGGNEQFF TGTGCCAGCAGCGTTCAGCTAGCGGGGGGGAATGAGCAGTTCTTC
NA TRBJ2-7 TRBV5-8 few CASSFDPGHGATYEQYF TGTGCCAGCAGCTTCGATCCGGGACACGGAGCAACCTACGAGCAGTACTTC
NA TRBJ1-1 TRBV6-4 few CASSAVLPF TGTGCCAGCAGTGCCGTTCTACCCTTT
TRBD1 TRBJ1-1 TRBV19 NA CASRDGTDADERTEAFF TGTGCCAGTAGGGATGGGACAGACGCCGACGAACGGACTGAAGCTTTCTTT